This T cell receptor beta chain was sequenced during a study of tumor and adjacent non-tumor tissue in lung cancer. This clonotype was seen ten or more times. As yet, its antigen is unknown. The template was RNA from unsorted bulk tissue. This non-tumor lung sample came from over 3 cm beyond the tumor edge. The study, taken as a whole, reports: Tumor tissue had significantly higher TCR diversity than normal lung. Tumor repertoires had a smaller top 100 clone share than normal lung.

Trimming left V 0 bases short and J 5 bases short, with 19 bases between. Germline assignment: CDR1 LGHNA and CDR2 YNFKEQ. This CDR3 is 17 amino acids long. Three rounds of nested PCR, following a modified ARM-PCR protocol, produced the TCRbeta library. TCRdb re-called the multiplex PCR reads with MiXCR, one entry per CDR3 protein. The sample contains roughly 74,000 distinct CDR3 sequences, around 76% of which appear only once. The J gene is TRBJ2-5, the V gene TRBV4-2; TRBD2 might be the D (5 bases). This receptor was taken from a man in his sixties or seventies with non-small cell lung cancer. The specimen sequenced was distant non-tumor lung tissue. Here the CDR3 reads CASSQDFGVARQETQYF. The CDR3 DNA sequence: TGTGCCAGCAGCCAAGATTTCGGAGTAGCGAGGCAGGAGACCCAGTACTTC.